These 22 T cell receptor beta chains came from one sample sequenced in a study of T-cell reconstitution after alpha-beta-depleted transplantation in children. For TCRbeta, the library was prepared with unique molecular identifiers. TCRdb analysed the PCR reads with MiXCR anew, one entry per CDR3 protein. The sample lists approximately 300,000 distinct CDR3 sequences; 9.5% to 13% were seen once. Sequencing was performed on PBMCs, taken before TCRalphabeta/CD19-depleted stem cell transplant. The receptors come from a boy under two years old with acute myeloid leukemia, due to receive a stem cell transplant.

The chain recombines TRBV7-9 with TRBJ1-2, with no clear D. Trimming pared 5 bases from V and 4 bases from J, leaving 14 bases between. The CDR3 runs to 14 residues. Germline CDR1 SEHNR, CDR2 FQNEAQ (reference sequence). CDR3 coding DNA: TGTGCCAGCAGCGGCGCGACAAGAGGCTATGGCTACACCTTC. This sequence encodes CASSGATRGYGYTF.

With respect to this clonotype: This may stem from a read error, because a much larger clone lies one nucleotide away. J is TRBJ2-4 and V is TRBV20-1; 7 bases are shared with TRBD1. Germline-derived CDR1 and CDR2 are DFQATT and SNEGSKA (reference sequence). The CDR3 is 15 amino acids. In DNA form, the CDR3 reads TGCTGTGCTAGAGATAGTTCCGGGGACAGCTACATTCAGTACTTC. This translates into CCARDSSGDSYIQYF.

This clonotype was seen many times. The chain uses TRBV19 and TRBJ2-1; D perhaps matches TRBD1 (6 bases). Germline loops: CDR1 LNHDA, CDR2 SQIVND (reference sequence). Trimming shortened V by 8 bases and J by 9 bases, and 17 bases separated the two germline ends. The CDR3 is 13 residues long. CDR3 in amino acids: CASATGYLGEQFF. As DNA, the CDR3 is TGTGCCAGTGCCACAGGGTACTTGGGTGAGCAGTTCTTC.

A note on this clonotype: A clone one base away is much larger, so this may be a read error. This rearrangement joins TRBV12-3 or TRBV12-4 to TRBJ1-5; D possibly corresponds to TRBD1 (6 bases). Trimming left V 6 bases short and J 5 bases short, with 8 bases between. CDR3 length: 12 amino acids. CDR3 loop: CASRGGHQPQHF. In DNA form, the CDR3 reads TGTGCCAGCAGGGGGGGCCATCAGCCCCAGCATTTT.

This clonotype was counted between two and nine times. CDR3 bases: TGTGCCAGCAGCTTAGCGACCCCGAATTCACCCCTCCACTTT. It encodes CASSLATPNSPLHF. The chain links TRBV7-9 to TRBJ1-6; D gene unclear. This CDR3 has 14 amino acids. Germline loops: CDR1 SEHNR, CDR2 FQNEAQ (reference sequence). The V end was cut by 0 bases, the J end by 7 bases, with 7 bases between.

This clonotype occurred many times. The V gene is TRBV28, the J gene TRBJ1-5; D gene ambiguous. This CDR3 is 15 amino acids long. Deletions cut 6 bases from V and 1 base from J, with 13 bases between. Germline assignment: CDR1 MDHEN and CDR2 SYDVKM. The CDR3 DNA reads as TGTGCCAGCAGCTCCCTAAGCGGGAGCAATCAGCCCCAGCATTTT. It encodes CASSSLSGSNQPQHF.

Comments on this clonotype: This may be a read error: a much more frequent sequence differs by one nucleotide. The rearrangement uses TRBV4-3 and TRBJ2-5, with D perhaps TRBD2 (6 bases). Germline V gene data show CDR1 as LGHNA and CDR2 as YSLEER. CDR3 length equals 15 residues. The CDR3 bases are TGCGCCAGCAGGCAAGACCTTGGGGGGTGGGAGACCCAGTACTTC. It translates to CASRQDLGGWETQYF.

Turning to this clonotype: This may be a read error, as it is one base from a much larger clone. CDR3 protein: CATSGDVYPGTGSYNEQFF. Here the CDR3 DNA reads TGTGCCACCAGCGGAGATGTCTACCCCGGGACAGGGTCCTACAATGAGCAGTTCTTC. The V and J genes are TRBV15 and TRBJ2-1; 9 nucleotides align to TRBD1. Per germline, CDR1 LNHNV and CDR2 YYDKDF (reference sequence). The CDR3 extends over 19 amino acids.

This clonotype appeared many times. This rearrangement joins TRBV5-4 to TRBJ1-6; TRBD1 aligns across 10 bases. Trimming removed 0 bases from V and 8 bases from J; junction bases left unmatched: 2. This CDR3 comprises 15 residues. CDR1 is SGHNT, CDR2 YYREEE, per germline (reference sequence). CDR3 bases: TGTGCCAGCAGCTTGGAAGACAGGGGGCATTCACCCCTCCACTTT. Its translation: CASSLEDRGHSPLHF.

This clonotype was observed at least ten times. V and J are TRBV7-2 and TRBJ1-5; perhaps TRBD1 as D (5 bases). This CDR3 spans 12 amino acids. The V end lost 5 bases, the J end lost 7 bases, and 9 bases lay between the germline ends. The germline gives CDR1 SGHTA, CDR2 FQGNSA. CDR3 in amino acids: CASSANRQPQHF. CDR3 DNA: TGTGCCAGCAGCGCCAACAGGCAGCCCCAGCATTTT.

There are many counts of this clonotype. The genes are TRBV24-1 and TRBJ2-7, with 8 bases aligning to TRBD1. The J segment lost 2 bases and the V segment lost 0 bases, leaving 2 bases of the junction unmatched. This CDR3 spans 15 amino acids. In germline, CDR1 is KGHDR, CDR2 SFDVKD. For the CDR3, the DNA is TGTGCCACCAGTGATTTGGGACAGGGAACCTACGAGCAGTACTTC. Protein sequence: CATSDLGQGTYEQYF.

This sequence joins TRBV10-3 and TRBJ2-3, with D possibly matching TRBD2 (7 bases). Per the germline V gene, CDR1 is ENHRY and CDR2 is SYGVKD. The germline V and J ends were trimmed by 0 bases and 1 base, with 17 bases remaining between them. This CDR3 has 18 amino acids. The CDR3, as DNA: TGTGCCATCAGTGAGTCGGGGGGGGCTTCTACGGGCACAGATACGCAGTATTTT. It encodes CAISESGGASTGTDTQYF.

Many counts were recorded for this clonotype. The rearrangement links TRBV7-9 to TRBJ2-7; either TRBD1 or TRBD2 may fit D (5 bases each). The V gene's germline CDR1 is SEHNR and CDR2 FQNEAQ (reference sequence). The V and J ends lost 5 bases and 0 bases respectively, with 14 bases between them. The CDR3 extends over 15 amino acids. The CDR3 reads CASSMRGYDSYEQYF. In nucleotides, the CDR3 is TGTGCCAGCAGCATGAGGGGTTATGACTCCTACGAGCAGTACTTC.

This chain uses TRBV9 with TRBJ2-1; 8 nucleotides align to TRBD2. The V gene's germline CDR1 is SGDLS and CDR2 YYNGEE. The CDR3 length is 17 residues. Losses at the gene ends were 4 bases for V and 4 bases for J; bases not matched to a gene: 13. CDR3 amino acids: CASSRSFREGGYNEQFF. DNA of the CDR3: TGTGCCAGCAGCCGATCTTTCCGGGAGGGCGGTTACAATGAGCAGTTCTTC.

The genes are TRBV7-6 and TRBJ2-6; a weak D match, TRBD2 (6 bases). In germline, CDR1 is SGHVS, CDR2 FNYEAQ. V was trimmed by 5 bases and J by 0 bases, leaving 14 bases between them. The CDR3 sequence is 17 residues long. This CDR3 reads CASSNPGGDSGANVLTF. DNA for the CDR3: TGTGCCAGCAGCAACCCGGGCGGGGACTCTGGGGCCAACGTCCTGACTTTC.

The table lists this clonotype with many counts. The rearrangement uses TRBV29-1 and TRBJ1-2, with D unresolved. Trimming removed 6 bases at V and 1 base at J, with 12 bases between. The CDR3 loop spans 13 amino acids. CDR1 and CDR2 from the germline V gene are SQVTM and ANQGSEA. CDR3 protein: CSVDWMGNYGYTF. The CDR3 DNA sequence: TGCAGCGTGGACTGGATGGGTAACTATGGCTACACCTTC.

This clonotype was detected many times. CDR3: CATSSLNYGYTF. CDR3 nucleotide sequence: TGTGCCACCAGTTCCCTGAACTATGGCTACACCTTC. The chain combines TRBV24-1 with TRBJ1-2, with D unclear. The CDR3 contains 12 residues. Germline CDR1 KGHDR, CDR2 SFDVKD. V gave up 6 bases and J gave up 2 bases, with 6 bases separating them.

This clonotype showed up just a few times. This chain joins TRBV20-1 and TRBJ2-7, with 7 bases identical to TRBD1. The V gene end was trimmed by 0 bases and the J gene end by 2 bases; junction bases not matched to a gene: 4. From germline, CDR1 is DFQATT and CDR2 SNEGSKA (reference sequence). This CDR3 contains 14 residues. This CDR3 is CSARDSDRAYEQYF. CDR3 DNA sequence: TGCAGTGCTAGAGATAGCGACAGGGCCTACGAGCAGTACTTC.

The chain is built from TRBV4-2 and TRBJ2-7; D tentatively fits TRBD1 or TRBD2 (5 bases each). Germline lookup yields CDR1 LGHNA and CDR2 YNFKEQ. The V gene lost 1 base and the J gene lost 1 base, with 14 bases spanning the gap. The CDR3 length is 16 residues. Here the CDR3 reads CASSQVDRDPSYEQYF. The CDR3 DNA reads TGTGCCAGCAGCCAAGTCGACCGGGACCCGTCCTACGAGCAGTACTTC.

There are many counts of this clonotype. The V call is TRBV28, the J call TRBJ2-7; possibly TRBD1 for D (5 bases). The CDR3 loop spans 15 amino acids. Germline assignment: CDR1 MDHEN and CDR2 SYDVKM. Trimming removed 4 bases from V and 2 bases from J, with 15 bases in between. CDR3 in DNA: TGTGCCAGCAGTTCTCGGAAGGACACCGCCTACGAGCAGTACTTC. It codes for CASSSRKDTAYEQYF.

This clonotype was picked up many times. The V and J genes are TRBV24-1 and TRBJ2-1; 10 bases align to TRBD1. The CDR3 has 15 amino acids. CDR1 is KGHDR, CDR2 SFDVKD, per germline. V shed 2 bases, J shed 4 bases, and the junction held 1 base outside the gene matches. This chain's CDR3 is CATSDWDRGYNEQFF. As DNA, the CDR3 is TGTGCCACCAGTGATTGGGACAGGGGATACAATGAGCAGTTCTTC.

The chain has TRBV19 and TRBJ2-1; D might be TRBD2 (5 bases). V was trimmed by 3 bases and J by 7 bases, leaving 19 bases between them. The CDR3 totals 16 residues. Germline CDR1 LNHDA, CDR2 SQIVND (reference sequence). In DNA, the CDR3 is TGTGCCAGTAGTATTGTAGCGATCGGACCGTGGAATGAGCAGTTCTTC. Its translation is CASSIVAIGPWNEQFF.